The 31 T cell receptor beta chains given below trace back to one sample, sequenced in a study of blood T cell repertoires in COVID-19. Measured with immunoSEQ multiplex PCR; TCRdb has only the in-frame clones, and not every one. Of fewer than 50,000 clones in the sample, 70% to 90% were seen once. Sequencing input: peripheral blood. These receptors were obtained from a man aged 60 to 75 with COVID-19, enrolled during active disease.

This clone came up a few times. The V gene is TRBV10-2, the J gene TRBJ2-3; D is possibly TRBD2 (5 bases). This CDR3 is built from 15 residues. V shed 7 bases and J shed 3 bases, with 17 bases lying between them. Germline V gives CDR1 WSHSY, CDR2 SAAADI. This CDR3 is CASTESPTSTDTQYF. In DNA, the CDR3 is TGCGCCAGCACCGAATCCCCAACTAGTACAGATACGCAGTATTTT.

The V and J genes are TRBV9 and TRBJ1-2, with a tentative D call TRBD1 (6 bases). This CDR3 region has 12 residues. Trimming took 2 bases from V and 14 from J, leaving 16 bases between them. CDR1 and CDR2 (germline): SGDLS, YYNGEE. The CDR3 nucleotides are TGTGCCAGCAGCGTCGTCGGGGGGCGGAGGACCTTC. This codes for CASSVVGGRRTF.

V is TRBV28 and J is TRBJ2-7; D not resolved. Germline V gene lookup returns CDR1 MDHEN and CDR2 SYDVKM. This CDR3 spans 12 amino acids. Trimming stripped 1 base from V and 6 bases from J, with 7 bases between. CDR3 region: CASSLLSSEQYF. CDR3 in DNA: TGTGCCAGCAGTTTATTGTCGTCCGAGCAGTACTTC.

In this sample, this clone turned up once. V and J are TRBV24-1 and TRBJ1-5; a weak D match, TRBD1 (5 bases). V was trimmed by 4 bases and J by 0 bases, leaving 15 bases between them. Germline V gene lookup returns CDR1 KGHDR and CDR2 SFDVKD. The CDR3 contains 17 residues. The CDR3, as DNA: TGTGCCACCAGTGACTCCCGGGGGATCCATAGCAATCAGCCCCAGCATTTT. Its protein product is CATSDSRGIHSNQPQHF.

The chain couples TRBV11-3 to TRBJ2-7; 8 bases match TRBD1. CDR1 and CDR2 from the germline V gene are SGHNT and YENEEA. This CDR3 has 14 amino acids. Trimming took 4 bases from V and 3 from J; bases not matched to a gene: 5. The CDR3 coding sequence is TGTGCCAGCAGCTCAGTAGGGACAGGCTACGAGCAGTACTTC. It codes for CASSSVGTGYEQYF. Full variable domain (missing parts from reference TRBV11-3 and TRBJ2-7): EAGVVQSPRYKIIEKKQPVAFWCNPISGHNTLYWYLQNLGQGPELLIRYENEEAVDDSQLPKDRFSAERLKGVDSTLKIQPAELGDSAVYLCASSSVGTGYEQYFGPGTRLTVT.

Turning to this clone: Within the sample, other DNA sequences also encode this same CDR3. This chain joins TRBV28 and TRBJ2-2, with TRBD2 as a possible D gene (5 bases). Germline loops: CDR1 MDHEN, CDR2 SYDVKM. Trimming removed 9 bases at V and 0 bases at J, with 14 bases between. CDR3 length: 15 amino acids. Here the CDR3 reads CASSPSGANTGELFF. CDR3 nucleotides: TGTGCCAGTAGTCCAAGCGGAGCGAACACCGGGGAGCTGTTTTTT.

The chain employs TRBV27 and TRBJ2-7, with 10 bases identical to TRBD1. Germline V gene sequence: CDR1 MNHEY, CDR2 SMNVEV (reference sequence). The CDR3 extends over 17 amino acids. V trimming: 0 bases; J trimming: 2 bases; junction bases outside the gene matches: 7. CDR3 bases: TGTGCCAGCAGTTTATCTTCCGGGACAGGGGCCACCTACGAGCAGTACTTC. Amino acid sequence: CASSLSSGTGATYEQYF.

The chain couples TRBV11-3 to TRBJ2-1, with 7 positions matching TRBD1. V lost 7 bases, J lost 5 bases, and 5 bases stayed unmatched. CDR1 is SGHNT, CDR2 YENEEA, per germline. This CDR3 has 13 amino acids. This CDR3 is CASNWDSNNEQFF. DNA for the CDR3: TGTGCCAGCAACTGGGACAGCAACAATGAGCAGTTCTTC.

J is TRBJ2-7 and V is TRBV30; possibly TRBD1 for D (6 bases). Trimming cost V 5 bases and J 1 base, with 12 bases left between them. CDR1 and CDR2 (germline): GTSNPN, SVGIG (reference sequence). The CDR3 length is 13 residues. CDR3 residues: CAWPLTGSYEQYF. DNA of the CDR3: TGTGCCTGGCCGTTGACAGGATCCTACGAGCAGTACTTC.

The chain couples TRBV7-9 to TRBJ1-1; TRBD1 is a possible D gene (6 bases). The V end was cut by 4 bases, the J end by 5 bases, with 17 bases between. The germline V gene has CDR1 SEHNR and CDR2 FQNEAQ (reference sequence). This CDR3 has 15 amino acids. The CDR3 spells CASSSWGQGETEAFF. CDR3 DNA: TGTGCCAGCAGCTCCTGGGGGCAGGGAGAAACTGAAGCTTTCTTT.

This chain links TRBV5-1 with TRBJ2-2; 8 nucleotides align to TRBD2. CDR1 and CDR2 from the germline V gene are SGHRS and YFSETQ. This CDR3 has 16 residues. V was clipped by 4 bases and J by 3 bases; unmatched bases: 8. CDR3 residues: CASSAGRLAHTGELFF. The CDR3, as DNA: TGCGCCAGCAGCGCCGGACGACTAGCGCACACCGGGGAGCTGTTTTTT. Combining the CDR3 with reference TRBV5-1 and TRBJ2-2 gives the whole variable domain KAGVTQTPRYLIKTRGQQVTLSCSPISGHRSVSWYQQTPGQGLQFLFEYFSETQRNKGNFPGRFSGRQFSNSRSEMNVSTLELGDSALYLCASSAGRLAHTGELFFGEGSRLTVL.

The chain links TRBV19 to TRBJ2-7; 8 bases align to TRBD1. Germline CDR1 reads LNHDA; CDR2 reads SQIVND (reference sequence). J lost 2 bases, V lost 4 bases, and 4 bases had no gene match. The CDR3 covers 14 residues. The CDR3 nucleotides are TGTGCCAGTAGTAGGACAGGGTTCACCTACGAGCAGTACTTC. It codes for CASSRTGFTYEQYF. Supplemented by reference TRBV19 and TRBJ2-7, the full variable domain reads DGGITQSPKYLFRKEGQNVTLSCEQNLNHDAMYWYRQDPGQGLRLIYYSQIVNDFQKGDIAEGYSVSREKKESFPLTVTSAQKNPTAFYLCASSRTGFTYEQYFGPGTRLTVT.

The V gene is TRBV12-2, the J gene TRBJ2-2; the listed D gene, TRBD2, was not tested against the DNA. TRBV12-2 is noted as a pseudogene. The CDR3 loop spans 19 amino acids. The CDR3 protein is CASRGGPVGTSGTSGELFF. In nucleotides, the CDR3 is TGTGCAAGTCGGGGCGGGCCGGTTGGGACTAGCGGGACATCGGGGGAGCTGTTTTTT.

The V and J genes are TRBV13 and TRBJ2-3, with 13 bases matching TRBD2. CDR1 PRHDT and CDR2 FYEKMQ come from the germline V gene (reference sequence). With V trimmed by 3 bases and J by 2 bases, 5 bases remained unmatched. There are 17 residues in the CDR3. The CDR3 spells CASSFSGLAGDTDTQYF. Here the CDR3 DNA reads TGTGCCAGCAGCTTCAGTGGACTAGCGGGGGACACAGATACGCAGTATTTT.

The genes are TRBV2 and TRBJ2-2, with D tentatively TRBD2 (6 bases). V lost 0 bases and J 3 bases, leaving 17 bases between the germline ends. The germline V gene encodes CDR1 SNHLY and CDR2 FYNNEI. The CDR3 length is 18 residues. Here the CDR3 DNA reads TGTGCCAGCAGTGAAGCCCCCCCCCGGGACTCCTACACCGGGGAGCTGTTTTTT. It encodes CASSEAPPRDSYTGELFF.

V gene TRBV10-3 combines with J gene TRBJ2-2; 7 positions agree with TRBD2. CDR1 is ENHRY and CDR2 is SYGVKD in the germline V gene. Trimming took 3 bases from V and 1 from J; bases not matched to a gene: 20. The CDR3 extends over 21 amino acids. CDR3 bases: TGTGCCATCAGTGACCCCATAGGGAGGGCCATTCGTGGTTGGAACACCGGGGAGCTGTTTTTT. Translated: CAISDPIGRAIRGWNTGELFF.

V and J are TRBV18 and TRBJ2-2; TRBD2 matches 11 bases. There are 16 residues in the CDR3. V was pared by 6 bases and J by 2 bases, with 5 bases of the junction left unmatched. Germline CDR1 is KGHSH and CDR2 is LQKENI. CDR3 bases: TGTGCCAGCTCGGGGGGACTAGCGGAAAACACCGGGGAGCTGTTTTTT. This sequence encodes CASSGGLAENTGELFF. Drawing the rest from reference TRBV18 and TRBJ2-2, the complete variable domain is NAGVMQNPRHLVRRRGQEARLRCSPMKGHSHVYWYRQLPEEGLKFMVYLQKENIIDESGMPKERFSAEFPKEGPSILRIQQVVRGDSAAYFCASSGGLAENTGELFFGEGSRLTVL.

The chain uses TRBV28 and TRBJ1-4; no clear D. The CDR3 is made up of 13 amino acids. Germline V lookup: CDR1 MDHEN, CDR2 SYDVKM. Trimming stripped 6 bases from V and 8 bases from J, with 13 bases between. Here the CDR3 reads CASRLRALEKLFF. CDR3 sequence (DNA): TGTGCCAGCAGGCTAAGAGCCTTAGAAAAACTGTTTTTT.

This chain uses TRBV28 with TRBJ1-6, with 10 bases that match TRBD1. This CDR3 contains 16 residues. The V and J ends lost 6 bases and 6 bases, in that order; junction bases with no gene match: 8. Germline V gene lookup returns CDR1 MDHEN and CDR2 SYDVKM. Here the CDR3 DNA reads TGTGCCAGCAGGGCTGGGACAGGGGCGACTAATTCACCCCTCCACTTT. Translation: CASRAGTGATNSPLHF.

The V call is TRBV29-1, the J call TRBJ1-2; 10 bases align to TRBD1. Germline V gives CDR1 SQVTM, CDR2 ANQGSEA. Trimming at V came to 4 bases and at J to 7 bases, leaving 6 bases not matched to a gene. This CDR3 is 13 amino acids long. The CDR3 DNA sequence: TGCAGCGTTGGAGACAGGGGGCCGAGTGGCTACACCTTC. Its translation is CSVGDRGPSGYTF.

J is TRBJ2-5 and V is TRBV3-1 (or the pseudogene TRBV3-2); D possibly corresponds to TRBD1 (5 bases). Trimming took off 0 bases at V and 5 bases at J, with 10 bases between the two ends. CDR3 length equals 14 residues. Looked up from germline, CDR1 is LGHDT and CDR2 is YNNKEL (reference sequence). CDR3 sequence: CASSQEDNPETQYF. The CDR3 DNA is TGTGCCAGCAGCCAAGAGGACAATCCGGAGACCCAGTACTTC.

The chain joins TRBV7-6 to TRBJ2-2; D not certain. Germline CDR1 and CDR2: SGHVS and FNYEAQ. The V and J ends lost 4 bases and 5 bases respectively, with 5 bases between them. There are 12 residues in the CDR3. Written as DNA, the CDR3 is TGTGCCAGCAGCTCAATTACCGGGGAGCTGTTTTTT. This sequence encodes CASSSITGELFF.

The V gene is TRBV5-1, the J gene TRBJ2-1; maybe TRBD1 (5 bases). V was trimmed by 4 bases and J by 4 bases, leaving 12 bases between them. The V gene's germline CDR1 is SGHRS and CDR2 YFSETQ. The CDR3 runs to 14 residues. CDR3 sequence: CASSRDKGYNEQFF. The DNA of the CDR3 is TGCGCCAGCAGCCGTGACAAGGGGTACAATGAGCAGTTCTTC.

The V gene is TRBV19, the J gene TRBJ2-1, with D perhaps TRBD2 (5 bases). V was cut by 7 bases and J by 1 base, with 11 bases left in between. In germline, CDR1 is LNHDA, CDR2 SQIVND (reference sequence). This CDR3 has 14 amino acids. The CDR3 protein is CASTDQRSYNEQFF. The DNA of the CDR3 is TGTGCCAGTACGGATCAGCGGTCCTACAATGAGCAGTTCTTC. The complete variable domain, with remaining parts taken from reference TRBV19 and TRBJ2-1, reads DGGITQSPKYLFRKEGQNVTLSCEQNLNHDAMYWYRQDPGQGLRLIYYSQIVNDFQKGDIAEGYSVSREKKESFPLTVTSAQKNPTAFYLCASTDQRSYNEQFFGPGTRLTVL.

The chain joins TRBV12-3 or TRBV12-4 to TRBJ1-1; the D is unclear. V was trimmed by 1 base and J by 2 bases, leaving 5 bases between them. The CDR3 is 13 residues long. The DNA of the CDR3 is TGTGCCAGCAGTTTAGGTTCTAACACTGAAGCTTTCTTT. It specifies CASSLGSNTEAFF.

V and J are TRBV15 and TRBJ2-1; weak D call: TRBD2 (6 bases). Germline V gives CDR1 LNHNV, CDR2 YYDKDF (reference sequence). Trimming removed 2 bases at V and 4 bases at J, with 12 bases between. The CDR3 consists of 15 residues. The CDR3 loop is CATSRPGLLYNEQFF. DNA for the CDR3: TGTGCCACCAGCAGACCGGGACTTCTATACAATGAGCAGTTCTTC.

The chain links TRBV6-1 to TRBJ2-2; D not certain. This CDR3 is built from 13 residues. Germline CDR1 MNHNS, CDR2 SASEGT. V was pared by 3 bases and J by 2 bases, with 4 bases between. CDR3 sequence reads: CASSEANTGELFF. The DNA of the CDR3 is TGTGCCAGCAGTGAGGCTAACACCGGGGAGCTGTTTTTT.

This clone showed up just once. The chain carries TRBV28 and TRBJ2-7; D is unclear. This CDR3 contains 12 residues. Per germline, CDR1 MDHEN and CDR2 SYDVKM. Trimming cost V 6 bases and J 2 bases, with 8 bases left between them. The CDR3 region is CASRTGAYEQYF. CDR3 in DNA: TGTGCCAGCAGAACCGGAGCCTACGAGCAGTACTTC.

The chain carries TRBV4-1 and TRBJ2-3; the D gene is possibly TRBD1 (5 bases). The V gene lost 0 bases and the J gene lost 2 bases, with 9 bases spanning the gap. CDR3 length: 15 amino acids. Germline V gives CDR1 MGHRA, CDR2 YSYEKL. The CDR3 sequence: CASSQDWGNTDTQYF. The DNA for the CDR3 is TGCGCCAGCAGCCAAGATTGGGGCAACACAGATACGCAGTATTTT.

Written as DNA, the CDR3 is TGTGCCAGCAGCCTGCTGGCTGAGCAGTTCTTC. Its protein product is CASSLLAEQFF. V usage is TRBV11-2 and J usage is TRBJ2-1; D is ambiguous. This CDR3 comprises 11 residues. Trimming stripped 5 bases from V and 9 bases from J, with 8 bases between. The germline CDR1 and CDR2 sequences are SGHAT and FQNNGV.

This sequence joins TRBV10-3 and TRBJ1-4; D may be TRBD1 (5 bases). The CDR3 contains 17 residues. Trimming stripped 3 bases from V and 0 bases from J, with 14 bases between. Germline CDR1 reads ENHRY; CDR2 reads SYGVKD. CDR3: CAISERGDVATNEKLFF. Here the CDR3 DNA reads TGTGCCATCAGTGAACGGGGGGATGTTGCAACTAATGAAAAACTGTTTTTT.